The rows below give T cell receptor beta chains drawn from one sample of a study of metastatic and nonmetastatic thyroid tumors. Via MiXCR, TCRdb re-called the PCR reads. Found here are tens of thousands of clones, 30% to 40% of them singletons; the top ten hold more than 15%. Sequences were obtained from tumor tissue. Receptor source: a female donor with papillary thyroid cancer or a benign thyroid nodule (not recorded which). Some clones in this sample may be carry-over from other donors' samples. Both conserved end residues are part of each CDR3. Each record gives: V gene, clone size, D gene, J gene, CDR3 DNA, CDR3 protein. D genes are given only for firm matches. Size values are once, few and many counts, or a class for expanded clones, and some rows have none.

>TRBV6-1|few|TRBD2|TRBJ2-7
TGTGCCAGCAGTCCCGGGACTAGGAATTACGAGCAGTACTTC
CASSPGTRNYEQYF
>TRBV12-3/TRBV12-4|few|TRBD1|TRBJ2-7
TGTGCCAGCAGTAGGGGACAGGGCTACGAGCAGTACTTC
CASSRGQGYEQYF
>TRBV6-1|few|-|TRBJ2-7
TGTGCCAGCAGTGGACCGATCTACGAGCAGTACTTC
CASSGPIYEQYF
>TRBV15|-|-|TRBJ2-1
TGTGCCACCAGCAGAGTACCCGGGAATGAGCAGTTCTTC
CATSRVPGNEQFF
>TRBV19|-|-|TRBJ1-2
TGTGCCAGTAGTATTGGAGAGGGCTACACCTTC
CASSIGEGYTF
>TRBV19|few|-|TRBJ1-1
TGTGCCAGTAGAACGCGGGGGGAGAACACTGAAGCTTTCTTT
CASRTRGENTEAFF
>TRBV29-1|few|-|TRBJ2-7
TGCAGCGAGACCGGGGATTGGTACGAGCAGTACTTC
CSETGDWYEQYF
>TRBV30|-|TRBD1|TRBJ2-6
TGTGCCTGTTCCGGGACAGGGGGAGCTGGGGCCAACGTCCTGACTTTC
CACSGTGGAGANVLTF
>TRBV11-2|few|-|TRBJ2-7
TGTGCCAGCAGCTTAAAGCCGAGTAACTACGAGCAGTACTTC
CASSLKPSNYEQYF
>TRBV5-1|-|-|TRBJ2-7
TGCGCCAGCAGCTTGGCCTCCGTGACTCCAACCTACGAGCAGTACTTC
CASSLASVTPTYEQYF
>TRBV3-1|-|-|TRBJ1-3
TGTGCCAGCACCGACATGAGGAGCTCTGGAAACACCATATATTTT
CASTDMRSSGNTIYF
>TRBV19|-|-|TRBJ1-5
TGTGCCAGTGGTATAGGGGGGTCAAGCAATCAGCCCCAGCATTTT
CASGIGGSSNQPQHF
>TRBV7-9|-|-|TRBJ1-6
TGTGCCACTTCTTCCAGGGTGGGGAATTCACCCCTCCACTTT
CATSSRVGNSPLHF
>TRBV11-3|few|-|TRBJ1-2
TGTGCCAGCAGCCGCGGGTTCTATGGCTACACCTTC
CASSRGFYGYTF
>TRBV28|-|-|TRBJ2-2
TGTGCCAGCAGCCCCGACGTGTCTATCACCGGGGAGCTGTTTTTT
CASSPDVSITGELFF
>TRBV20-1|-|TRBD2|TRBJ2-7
TGCAGTGCTAGCGGACTAGCGGGAGGGGGCGAGCAGTACTTC
CSASGLAGGGEQYF
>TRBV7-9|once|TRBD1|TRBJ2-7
TGTGCCATCAGCCGGGGAGGGACAGGGCGGCGCGAGCAGTACTTC
CAISRGGTGRREQYF
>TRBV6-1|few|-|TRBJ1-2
TGTGCCAGCAGTCCAGGGTACTATGGCTACACCTTC
CASSPGYYGYTF
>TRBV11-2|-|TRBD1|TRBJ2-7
TGTGCCAGCAGCTTAGATCTAGACAGGGTGGTCTACTACGAGCAGTACTTC
CASSLDLDRVVYYEQYF
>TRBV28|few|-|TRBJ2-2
TGTGCCACCGATTGGGCCGGGGAGCTGTTTTTT
CATDWAGELFF
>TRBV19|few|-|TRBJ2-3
TGTGCCAGTAGTATACAGGCGTACACAGATACGCAGTATTTT
CASSIQAYTDTQYF
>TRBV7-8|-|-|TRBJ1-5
TGTGCCAGCAGGGAAGGACAGCAAGGTTACAATCAGCCCCAGCATTTT
CASREGQQGYNQPQHF
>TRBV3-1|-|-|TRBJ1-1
TGTGCCAGCAGCCCCGTGATTGGGGGCACTGAAGCTTTCTTT
CASSPVIGGTEAFF
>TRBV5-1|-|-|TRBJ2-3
TGCGCCAGCAGCAGGGGGGGGACAGAAAGCACAGATACGCAGTATTTT
CASSRGGTESTDTQYF
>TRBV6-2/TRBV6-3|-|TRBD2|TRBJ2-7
TGTGCCAGCAGTCTCGAACTAGCGGGCGCACCCTCCTACGAGCAGTACTTC
CASSLELAGAPSYEQYF
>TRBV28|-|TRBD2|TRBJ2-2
TGTGCCAGCAGGGGAGCGGGAGGGCTTGGCACCGGGGAGCTGTTTTTT
CASRGAGGLGTGELFF
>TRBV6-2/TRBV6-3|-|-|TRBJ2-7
TGTGCCAGCAGTTCTCCCGGGCCGGCCGACTCCTACGAGCAGTACTTC
CASSSPGPADSYEQYF
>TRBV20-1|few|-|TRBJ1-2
TGCAGTGCTAGTCCAGAACTTATCAACTATGGCTACACCTTC
CSASPELINYGYTF
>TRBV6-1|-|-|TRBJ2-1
TGTGCCAGCAGTGAAGTCGGGGGAGGAGGCAATGAGCAGTTCTTC
CASSEVGGGGNEQFF
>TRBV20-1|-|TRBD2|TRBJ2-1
TGCAGTGCTAGTATTCTGGGACCAGCGGGACGTGAGCAGTTCTTC
CSASILGPAGREQFF
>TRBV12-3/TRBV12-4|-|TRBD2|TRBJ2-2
TGTGCCAGCAGTCGATTAGCGGGGGGCGGGGAGCTGTTTTTT
CASSRLAGGGELFF
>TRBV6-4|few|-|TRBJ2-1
TGTGCCAGCAGTGACCCCGGGCAGCCCAATGAGCAGTTCTTC
CASSDPGQPNEQFF
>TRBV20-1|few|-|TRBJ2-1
TGCAGTGCTAGCTCCTACAATGAGCAGTTCTTC
CSASSYNEQFF
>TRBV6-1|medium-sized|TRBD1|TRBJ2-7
TGTGCCAGCTCAAGGGACAGGAATACCTACGAGCAGTACTTC
CASSRDRNTYEQYF
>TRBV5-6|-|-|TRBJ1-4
TGTGCCAGCAGCTCACAGGGCGATTTTACCGATGAAAAACTGTTTTTT
CASSSQGDFTDEKLFF
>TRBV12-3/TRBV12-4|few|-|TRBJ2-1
TGTGCCAGCAGCCTATACAATGAGCAGTTCTTC
CASSLYNEQFF
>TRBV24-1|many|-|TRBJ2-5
TGTGCCACCAGTGGAGAGGGTTCATGGACCCAGTACTTC
CATSGEGSWTQYF
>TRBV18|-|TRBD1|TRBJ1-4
TGTGCCAGCTCACCACGGGACAGGGCACCTAATGAAAAACTGTTTTTT
CASSPRDRAPNEKLFF
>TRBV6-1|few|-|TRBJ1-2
TGTGCCAGTCTTAGAGCTGCGGGCTATGGCTACACCTTC
CASLRAAGYGYTF
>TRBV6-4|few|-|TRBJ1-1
TGTGCCAGCAGTGACGGAGGGATGAACACTGAAGCTTTCTTT
CASSDGGMNTEAFF
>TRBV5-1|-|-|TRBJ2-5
TGCGCCAGCAGCACCGGGACCATTGGGGAGACCCAGTACTTC
CASSTGTIGETQYF
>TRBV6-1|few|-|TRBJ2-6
TGTGCCAGCAGCAAACAGGCCTCTGGGGCCAACGTCCTGACTTTC
CASSKQASGANVLTF
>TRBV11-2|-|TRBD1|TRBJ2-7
TGTGCCAGCAGCCCTGGGACAGGCCACCACGAGCAGTACTTC
CASSPGTGHHEQYF
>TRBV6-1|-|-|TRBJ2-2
TGTGCCAGCCGCTGGGGAGATCTGTCCGGGGAGCTGTTTTTT
CASRWGDLSGELFF
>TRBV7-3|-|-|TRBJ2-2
TGTGCCAGCAGCTTATTAGGTCTCGCGAACACCGGGGAGCTGTTTTTT
CASSLLGLANTGELFF
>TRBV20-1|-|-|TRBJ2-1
TGCAGTGCTACGGGACCAGCAGGCGATGAGCAGTTCTTC
CSATGPAGDEQFF
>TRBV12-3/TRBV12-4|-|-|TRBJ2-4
TGTGCCAGCAGTTTTGGTCTTGAGTTGACTGGCGTCAAAAACATTCAGTACTTC
CASSFGLELTGVKNIQYF
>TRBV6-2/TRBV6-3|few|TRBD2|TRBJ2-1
TGTGCCAGCAGTTATAAGCGGGAGGGTAATGAGCAGTTCTTC
CASSYKREGNEQFF
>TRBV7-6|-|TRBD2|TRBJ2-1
TGTGCCAGCAGTGACGGGGGGGCCAGCTACAATGAGCAGTTCTTC
CASSDGGASYNEQFF
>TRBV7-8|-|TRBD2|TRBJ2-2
TGTGCCAGCAGCTTACCTAGCGGGGTGAATATCGCCGGGGAGCTGTTTTTT
CASSLPSGVNIAGELFF
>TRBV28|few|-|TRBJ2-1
TGTGCCAGCAGTTTCGAACCGAAGGAAGGTGAGCAGTTCTTC
CASSFEPKEGEQFF
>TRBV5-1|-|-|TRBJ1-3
TGCGCCAGCAGCACCGGGACATCCACCAAAAGGGACACCATATATTTT
CASSTGTSTKRDTIYF
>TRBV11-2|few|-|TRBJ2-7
TGTGCCAGCAGCTTAACGGATGCTACCTACGAGCAGTACTTC
CASSLTDATYEQYF